The 6 T cell receptor beta chains below come from one sample, sequenced in a study of T cell repertoires in cytomegalovirus infection. TCRdb recomputed calls from the reads with MiXCR, one row per CDR3 protein. The sample contains about 89,000 distinct CDR3 sequences, roughly 29% of which appear only once. These receptors lack a known antigen. The source was CD8+ T cells from cultured PBMCs, collected from culture after CMV antigen stimulation. These receptors came from a human donor in good health (CMV status not recorded). Some clones in this sample may be carry-over from other donors' samples.

J is TRBJ1-2 and V is TRBV7-4, with D tentatively TRBD1 (6 bases). Germline V lookup: CDR1 SGHVT, CDR2 SQSDAQ. The CDR3 sequence is 16 residues long. The germline V and J ends were trimmed by 5 bases and 3 bases, with 19 bases remaining between them. CDR3 sequence reads: CASSPKGGGADYGYTF. The DNA for the CDR3 is TGTGCCAGCAGCCCAAAAGGAGGGGGAGCGGACTATGGCTACACCTTC.

This chain links TRBV12-3 or TRBV12-4 with TRBJ2-2, with no clear D. This CDR3 region has 16 residues. The V end lost 4 bases, the J end lost 2 bases, and 14 bases lay between the germline ends. CDR3 in amino acids: CASSSWNSRNTGELFF. DNA of the CDR3: TGTGCCAGCAGTTCCTGGAATTCCCGCAACACCGGGGAGCTGTTTTTT.

At least ten counts were recorded for this clonotype. The rearrangement links TRBV28 to TRBJ2-3, with unresolved D. Between the trimmed V and J ends, which lost 3 bases and 0 bases, there was a span of 4 bases. Germline V lookup: CDR1 MDHEN, CDR2 SYDVKM. CDR3 size: 13 residues. The CDR3 sequence is CASSFYSTDTQYF. CDR3 bases: TGTGCCAGCAGTTTCTATAGCACAGATACGCAGTATTTT.

The rearrangement uses TRBV5-6 and TRBJ2-1; maybe TRBD1 (5 bases). With 3 bases removed from V and 4 bases from J, the gap between germline ends came to 11 bases. This CDR3 contains 14 residues. CDR1 and CDR2 (germline): SGHDT, YYEEEE. The CDR3 sequence is CASSSYDSYNEQFF. CDR3 in DNA: TGTGCCAGCAGCTCATACGACAGTTACAATGAGCAGTTCTTC.

Concerning this clonotype: The junction differs from germline at one of its ends, possibly a read error. V is TRBV12-3 or TRBV12-4 and J is TRBJ1-1; no reliable D call. The length of the CDR3 is 13 residues. The CDR3 coding sequence is TGTGCCAGCAGTTTTGGACGGAACGCTGAAGCTTTCTTT. Translated: CASSFGRNAEAFF.

This clonotype has more than one count but fewer than ten. The rearrangement links TRBV7-9 to TRBJ2-2; TRBD1 aligns across 9 bases. Germline lookup yields CDR1 SEHNR and CDR2 FQNEAQ (reference sequence). This CDR3 region has 18 residues. Trimming at V came to 4 bases and at J to 3 bases, leaving 12 bases not matched to a gene. The DNA of the CDR3 is TGTGCCAGCAGCTCCGGAGGAGGACAGGGGATAGACACCGGGGAGCTGTTTTTT. It codes for CASSSGGGQGIDTGELFF. The full variable domain, rest sourced from reference TRBV7-9 and TRBJ2-2, is DTGVSQNPRHKITKRGQNVTFRCDPISEHNRLYWYRQTLGQGPEFLTYFQNEAQLEKSRLLSDRFSAERPKGSFSTLEIQRTEQGDSAMYLCASSSGGGQGIDTGELFFGEGSRLTVL.